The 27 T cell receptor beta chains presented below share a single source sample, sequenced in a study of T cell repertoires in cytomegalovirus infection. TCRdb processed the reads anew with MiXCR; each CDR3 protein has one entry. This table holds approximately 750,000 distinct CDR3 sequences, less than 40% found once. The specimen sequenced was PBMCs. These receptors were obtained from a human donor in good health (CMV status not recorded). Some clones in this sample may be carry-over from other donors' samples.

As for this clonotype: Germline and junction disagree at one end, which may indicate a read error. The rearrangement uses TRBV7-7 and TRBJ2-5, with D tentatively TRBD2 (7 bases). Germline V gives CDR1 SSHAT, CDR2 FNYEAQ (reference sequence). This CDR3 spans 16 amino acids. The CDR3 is CASSLSRGGRSETQYF. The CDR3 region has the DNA TGTGCTAGCAGCTTATCCCGCGGGGGCCGGAGTGAGACCCAGTACTTC.

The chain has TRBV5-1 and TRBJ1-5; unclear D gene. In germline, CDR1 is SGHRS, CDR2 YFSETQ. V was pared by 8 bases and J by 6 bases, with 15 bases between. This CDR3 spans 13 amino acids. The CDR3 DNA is TGCGCCAGTGCGTCCGCGTGGGGTCAGCCCCAGCATTTT. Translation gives CASASAWGQPQHF.

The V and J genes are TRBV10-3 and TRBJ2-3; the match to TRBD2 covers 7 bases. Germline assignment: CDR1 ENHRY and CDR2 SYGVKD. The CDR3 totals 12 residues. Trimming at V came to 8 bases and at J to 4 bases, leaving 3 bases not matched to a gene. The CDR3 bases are TGTGCCATCGGGGGGGGGGCAGATACGCAGTATTTT. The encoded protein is CAIGGGADTQYF.

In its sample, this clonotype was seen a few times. The CDR3 sequence: CSAGLGTGANVLTF. CDR3 DNA sequence: TGCAGTGCCGGCCTAGGAACTGGGGCCAACGTCCTGACTTTC. This chain joins TRBV20-1 and TRBJ2-6; D not resolved. Germline CDR1 DFQATT, CDR2 SNEGSKA (reference sequence). The CDR3 has 14 residues. The V and J ends lost 6 bases and 2 bases respectively, with 11 bases between them.

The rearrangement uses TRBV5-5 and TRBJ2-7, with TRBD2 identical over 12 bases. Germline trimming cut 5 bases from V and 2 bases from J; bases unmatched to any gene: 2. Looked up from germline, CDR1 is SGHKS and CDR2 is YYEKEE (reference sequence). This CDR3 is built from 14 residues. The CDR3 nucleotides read TGTGCCAGCAGTTGGACTAGCGGGGCCTACGAGCAGTACTTC. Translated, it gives CASSWTSGAYEQYF.

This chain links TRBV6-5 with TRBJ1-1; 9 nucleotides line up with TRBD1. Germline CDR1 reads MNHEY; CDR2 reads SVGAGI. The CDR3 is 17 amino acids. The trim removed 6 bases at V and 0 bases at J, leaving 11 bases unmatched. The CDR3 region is CASRTGTGSFLNTEAFF. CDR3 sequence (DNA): TGTGCCAGCAGGACCGGGACAGGGAGTTTCCTGAACACTGAAGCTTTCTTT.

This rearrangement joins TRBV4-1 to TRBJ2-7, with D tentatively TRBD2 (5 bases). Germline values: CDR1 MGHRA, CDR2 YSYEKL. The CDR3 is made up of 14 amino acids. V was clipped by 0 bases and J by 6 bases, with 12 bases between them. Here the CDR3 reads CASSQEDSLAEQYF. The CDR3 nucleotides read TGCGCCAGCAGCCAAGAGGACTCCCTGGCCGAGCAGTACTTC.

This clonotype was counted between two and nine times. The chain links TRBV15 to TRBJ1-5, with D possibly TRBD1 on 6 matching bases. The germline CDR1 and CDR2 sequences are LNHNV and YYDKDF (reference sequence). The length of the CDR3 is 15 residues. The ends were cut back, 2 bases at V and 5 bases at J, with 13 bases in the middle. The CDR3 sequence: CATSRRTGLHQPQHF. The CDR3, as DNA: TGTGCCACCAGCAGACGAACAGGGCTGCATCAGCCCCAGCATTTT.

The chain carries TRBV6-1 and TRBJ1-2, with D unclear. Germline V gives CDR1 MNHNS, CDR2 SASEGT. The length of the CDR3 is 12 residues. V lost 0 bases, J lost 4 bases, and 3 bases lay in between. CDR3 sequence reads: CASSEASYGYTF. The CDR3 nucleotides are TGTGCCAGCAGTGAAGCCAGCTATGGCTACACCTTC.

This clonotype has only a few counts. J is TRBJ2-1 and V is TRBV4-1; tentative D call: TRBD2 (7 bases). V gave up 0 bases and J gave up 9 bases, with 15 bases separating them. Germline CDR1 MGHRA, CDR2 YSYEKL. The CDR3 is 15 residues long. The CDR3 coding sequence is TGCGCCAGCAGCCAAGAGAGAGGGGGGGCAGCTGAGCAGTTCTTC. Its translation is CASSQERGGAAEQFF.

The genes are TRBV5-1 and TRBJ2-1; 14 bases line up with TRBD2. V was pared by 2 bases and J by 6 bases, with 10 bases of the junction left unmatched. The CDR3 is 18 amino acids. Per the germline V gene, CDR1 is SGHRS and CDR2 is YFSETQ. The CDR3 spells CASSFALSGLAGANEQFF. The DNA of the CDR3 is TGCGCCAGCAGCTTCGCCCTATCGGGACTAGCGGGGGCCAATGAGCAGTTCTTC.

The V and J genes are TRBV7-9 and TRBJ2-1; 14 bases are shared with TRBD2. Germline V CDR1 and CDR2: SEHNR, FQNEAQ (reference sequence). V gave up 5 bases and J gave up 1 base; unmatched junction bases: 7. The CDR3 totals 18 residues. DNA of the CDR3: TGTGCCAGCAGCCTGGGACTAGCGGGGGATTCTTCCTACAATGAGCAGTTCTTC. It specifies CASSLGLAGDSSYNEQFF. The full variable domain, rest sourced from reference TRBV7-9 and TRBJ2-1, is DTGVSQNPRHKITKRGQNVTFRCDPISEHNRLYWYRQTLGQGPEFLTYFQNEAQLEKSRLLSDRFSAERPKGSFSTLEIQRTEQGDSAMYLCASSLGLAGDSSYNEQFFGPGTRLTVL.

The CDR3 DNA is TGTGCTAGTGGTTTGAATCTGCGGGGGGAATACAATGAGCAGTTCTTC. Protein sequence: CASGLNLRGEYNEQFF. The chain uses TRBV12-5 and TRBJ2-1; 8 nucleotides agree with TRBD2. Germline values: CDR1 LGHNT, CDR2 FRNRAP. Trimming took 2 bases from V and 4 from J; bases not matched to a gene: 7. The CDR3 contains 16 residues.

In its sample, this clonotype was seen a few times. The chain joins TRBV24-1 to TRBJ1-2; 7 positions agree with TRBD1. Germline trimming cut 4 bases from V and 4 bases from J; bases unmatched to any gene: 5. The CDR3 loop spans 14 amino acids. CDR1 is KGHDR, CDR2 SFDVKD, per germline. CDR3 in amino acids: CATSDLTGTYGYTF. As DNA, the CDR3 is TGTGCCACCAGTGACCTGACAGGGACCTATGGCTACACCTTC.

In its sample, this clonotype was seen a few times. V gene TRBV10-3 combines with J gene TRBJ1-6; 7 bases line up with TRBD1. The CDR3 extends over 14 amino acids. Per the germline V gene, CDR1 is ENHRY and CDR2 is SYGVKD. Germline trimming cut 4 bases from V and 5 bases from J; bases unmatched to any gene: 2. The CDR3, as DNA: TGTGCCATCAGTGTGGGACAGAATAATTCACCCCTCCACTTT. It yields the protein CAISVGQNNSPLHF.

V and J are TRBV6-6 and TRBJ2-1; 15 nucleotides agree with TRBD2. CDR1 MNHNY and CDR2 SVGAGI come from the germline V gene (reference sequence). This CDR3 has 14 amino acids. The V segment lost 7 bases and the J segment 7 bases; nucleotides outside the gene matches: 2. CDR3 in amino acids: CASNGLAGGNEQFF. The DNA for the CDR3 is TGTGCCAGCAATGGACTAGCGGGAGGGAATGAGCAGTTCTTC.

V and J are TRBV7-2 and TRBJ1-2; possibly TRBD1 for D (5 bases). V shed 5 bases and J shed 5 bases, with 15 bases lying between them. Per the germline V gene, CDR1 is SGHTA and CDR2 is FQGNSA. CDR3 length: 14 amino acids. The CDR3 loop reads CASSVRGMGYGYTF. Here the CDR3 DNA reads TGTGCCAGCAGCGTCCGGGGGATGGGATATGGCTACACCTTC. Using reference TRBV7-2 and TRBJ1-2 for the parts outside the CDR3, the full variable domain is GAGVSQSPSNKVTEKGKDVELRCDPISGHTALYWYRQSLGQGLEFLIYFQGNSAPDKSGLPSDRFSAERTGGSVSTLTIQRTQQEDSAVYLCASSVRGMGYGYTFGSGTRLTVV.

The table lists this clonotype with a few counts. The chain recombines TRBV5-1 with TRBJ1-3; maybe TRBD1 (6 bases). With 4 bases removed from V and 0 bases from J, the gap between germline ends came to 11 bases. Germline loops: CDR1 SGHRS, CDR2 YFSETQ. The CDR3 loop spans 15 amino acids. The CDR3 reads CASSEGTTSGNTIYF. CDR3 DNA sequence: TGCGCCAGCAGCGAGGGGACAACCTCTGGAAACACCATATATTTT.

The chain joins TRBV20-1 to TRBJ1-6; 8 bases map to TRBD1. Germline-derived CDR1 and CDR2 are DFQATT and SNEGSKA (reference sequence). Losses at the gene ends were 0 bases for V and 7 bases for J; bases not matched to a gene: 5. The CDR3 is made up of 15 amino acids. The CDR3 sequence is CSARDRGQGNSPLHF. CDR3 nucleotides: TGCAGTGCTAGAGATAGAGGACAGGGAAATTCACCCCTCCACTTT.

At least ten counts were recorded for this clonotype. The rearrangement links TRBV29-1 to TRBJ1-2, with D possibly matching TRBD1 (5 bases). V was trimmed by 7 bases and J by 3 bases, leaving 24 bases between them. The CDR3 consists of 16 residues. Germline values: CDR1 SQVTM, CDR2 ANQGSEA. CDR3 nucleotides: TGCAGCGCTGGGTTCTCTCCGGGCCGGGGGGACTATGGCTACACCTTC. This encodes CSAGFSPGRGDYGYTF.

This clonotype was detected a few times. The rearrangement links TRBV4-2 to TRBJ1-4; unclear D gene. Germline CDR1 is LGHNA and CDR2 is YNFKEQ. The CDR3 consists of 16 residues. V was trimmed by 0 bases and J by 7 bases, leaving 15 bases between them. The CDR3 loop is CASSQDPKGLGEKLFF. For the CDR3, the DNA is TGTGCCAGCAGCCAAGATCCAAAAGGGCTTGGTGAAAAACTGTTTTTT.

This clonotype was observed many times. The CDR3 DNA reads TGTGCCAGCAGCCCTTTCGTAAGTCAGCCCCAGCATTTT. This gives the protein CASSPFVSQPQHF. This sequence joins TRBV7-2 and TRBJ1-5; D is uncertain. V lost 5 bases to trimming and J lost 6 bases, with 11 bases between them. Germline V gene sequence: CDR1 SGHTA, CDR2 FQGNSA. CDR3 length: 13 residues.

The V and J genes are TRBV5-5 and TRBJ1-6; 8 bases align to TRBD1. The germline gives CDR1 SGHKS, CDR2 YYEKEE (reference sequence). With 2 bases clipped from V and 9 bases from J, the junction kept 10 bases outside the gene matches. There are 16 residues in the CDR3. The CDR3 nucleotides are TGTGCCAGCAGCTTAGAGGACAGGGCCCTCGGTTCACCCCTCCACTTT. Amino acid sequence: CASSLEDRALGSPLHF.

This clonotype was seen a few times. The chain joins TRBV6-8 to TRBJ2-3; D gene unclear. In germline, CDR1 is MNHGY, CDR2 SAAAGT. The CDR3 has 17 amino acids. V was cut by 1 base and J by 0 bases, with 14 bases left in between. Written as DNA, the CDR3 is TGTGCCAGCAGTTACTGGCCCCCTGTGACTAGCACAGATACGCAGTATTTT. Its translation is CASSYWPPVTSTDTQYF.

This chain's CDR3 is CATSGRSWNEQFF. The CDR3 bases are TGTGCCACCAGCGGCAGATCGTGGAATGAGCAGTTCTTC. The chain links TRBV15 to TRBJ2-1; D is unresolved. Germline loops: CDR1 LNHNV, CDR2 YYDKDF (reference sequence). Trimming removed 5 bases at V and 7 bases at J, with 12 bases between. CDR3 length: 13 amino acids.

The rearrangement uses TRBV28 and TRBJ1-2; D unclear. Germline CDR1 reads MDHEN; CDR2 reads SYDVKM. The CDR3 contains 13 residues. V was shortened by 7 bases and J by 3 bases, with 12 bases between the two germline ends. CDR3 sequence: CASTPTRDYGYTF. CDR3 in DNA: TGTGCCAGCACCCCAACCCGAGACTATGGCTACACCTTC.

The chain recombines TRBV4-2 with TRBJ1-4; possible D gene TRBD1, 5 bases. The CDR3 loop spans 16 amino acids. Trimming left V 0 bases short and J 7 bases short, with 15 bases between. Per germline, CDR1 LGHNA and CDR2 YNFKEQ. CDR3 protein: CASSQDGGREGEKLFF. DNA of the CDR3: TGTGCCAGCAGCCAAGATGGAGGCAGGGAAGGTGAAAAACTGTTTTTT.